This passage covers 30 T cell receptor beta chains from one sample sequenced in a study of CD8+CD57+ T cells in acquired aplastic anemia. Profiling that covered TCR beta VDJ and CDR3 relied on genomic DNA as its template. TCRdb processed the reads anew with MiXCR; each CDR3 protein has one entry. This table has over 250,000 distinct CDR3 sequences, under 65% appearing once. Patients selected for sequencing had displayed CD8+CD57+ cell expansion by flow cytometry. Sequenced: sorted CD4+, CD8+, or CD8+CD57+ T cells (not recorded which) from PBMCs. These receptors were taken from a human donor with aplastic anemia.

This chain connects TRBV25-1 to TRBJ2-7, with a possible D match to TRBD2 (5 bases). Germline CDR1 reads MGHDK; CDR2 reads SYGVNS. The V and J ends lost 8 bases and 5 bases respectively, with 19 bases between them. The CDR3 has 14 residues. Written as DNA, the CDR3 is TGTGCCAGCCGCCCGATCGGGCAGGAGGACGAGCAGTACTTC. Protein sequence: CASRPIGQEDEQYF.

The chain has TRBV7-2 and TRBJ1-5; possibly TRBD1 for D (5 bases). Trimming cost V 1 base and J 2 bases, with 15 bases left between them. The germline CDR1 and CDR2 sequences are SGHTA and FQGNSA. The CDR3 covers 17 residues. Here the CDR3 reads CASSLGAGGVGNQPQHF. DNA for the CDR3: TGTGCCAGCAGCTTAGGTGCGGGGGGGGTTGGCAATCAGCCCCAGCATTTT.

The chain is built from TRBV5-1 and TRBJ2-3; perhaps TRBD2 as D (7 bases). Trimming took 4 bases from V and 1 from J, leaving 22 bases between them. CDR3 length equals 18 residues. Germline assignment: CDR1 SGHRS and CDR2 YFSETQ. Written as DNA, the CDR3 is TGCGCCAGCAGCCTAGGGACACTCGCTAGCGGACGCACAGATACGCAGTATTTT. Protein: CASSLGTLASGRTDTQYF.

This clonotype was observed many times. This chain uses TRBV19 with TRBJ2-5; maybe TRBD2 (6 bases). The V and J ends lost 8 bases and 5 bases respectively, with 15 bases between them. CDR3 length equals 13 residues. Germline CDR1 is LNHDA and CDR2 is SQIVND (reference sequence). The CDR3 nucleotides are TGTGCCAGTCGCCGACCCGGAGGGGAGACCCAGTACTTC. It codes for CASRRPGGETQYF.

In its sample, this clonotype was seen a few times. V usage is TRBV18 and J usage is TRBJ1-1, with D possibly TRBD1 on 6 matching bases. CDR1 is KGHSH and CDR2 is LQKENI in the germline V gene. The V gene lost 3 bases and the J gene lost 6 bases, with 8 bases spanning the gap. CDR3 length: 12 residues. The CDR3 sequence: CASSPGTPEAFF. Here the CDR3 DNA reads TGTGCCAGCTCACCCGGGACACCTGAAGCTTTCTTT. Based on the CDR3 plus reference TRBV18 and TRBJ1-1, the full variable domain is NAGVMQNPRHLVRRRGQEARLRCSPMKGHSHVYWYRQLPEEGLKFMVYLQKENIIDESGMPKERFSAEFPKEGPSILRIQQVVRGDSAAYFCASSPGTPEAFFGQGTRLTVV.

This clonotype was observed many times. V is TRBV2 and J is TRBJ2-2; D might be TRBD1 (5 bases). This CDR3 is built from 15 residues. Germline V gene data show CDR1 as SNHLY and CDR2 as FYNNEI. V shed 8 bases and J shed 0 bases, with 13 bases lying between them. The CDR3 loop is CASCNAGTNTGELFF. As DNA, the CDR3 is TGTGCCAGCTGTAACGCAGGGACGAACACCGGGGAGCTGTTTTTT.

Points on this clonotype: This clone may be a read error of a much larger clone one base away. The chain is built from TRBV6-5 and TRBJ1-5; 8 nucleotides match TRBD1. Losses at the gene ends were 8 bases for V and 4 bases for J; bases not matched to a gene: 13. CDR1 is MNHEY and CDR2 is SVGAGI in the germline V gene. The CDR3 consists of 16 residues. CDR3 loop: CASGKYRDRRNQPQHF. CDR3 bases: TGTGCCAGCGGGAAGTACCGGGACAGGCGGAATCAGCCCCAGCATTTT.

The chain employs TRBV29-1 and TRBJ1-3, with 7 nucleotides matching TRBD1. This CDR3 contains 14 residues. Unmatched junction bases numbered 13, after V lost 6 bases and J lost 8 bases. Germline V gene lookup returns CDR1 SQVTM and CDR2 ANQGSEA. CDR3 amino acids: CSVRDSNYGYTIYF. In nucleotides, the CDR3 is TGCAGCGTACGGGACAGCAACTATGGCTACACCATATATTTT.

The chain couples TRBV7-9 to TRBJ2-5; perhaps TRBD1 as D (6 bases). CDR3 length: 16 amino acids. V lost 5 bases and J lost 4, with 20 bases in between. CDR1 and CDR2 from the germline V gene are SEHNR and FQNEAQ (reference sequence). Here the CDR3 DNA reads TGTGCCAGCAGCCCCGCACAGGGAGAGGTTCGAGAGACCCAGTACTTC. It yields the protein CASSPAQGEVRETQYF.

The chain couples TRBV2 to TRBJ2-7, with 8 nucleotides matching TRBD2. Germline V gene lookup returns CDR1 SNHLY and CDR2 FYNNEI. There are 15 residues in the CDR3. With 6 bases clipped from V and 2 bases from J, the junction kept 9 bases outside the gene matches. CDR3 sequence (DNA): TGTGCCAGCAGCAGGAGCACACTAGCGGCCTACGAGCAGTACTTC. This encodes CASSRSTLAAYEQYF.

In the case of this clonotype: Here the CDR3 omits its conserved ending phenylalanine or tryptophan, so a read error is the likely source. The CDR3 loop reads CSAKGEAFI. For the CDR3, the DNA is TGCAGCGCCAAGGGGGAAGCTTTCATT. J is TRBJ1-1 and V is TRBV29-1; D perhaps matches TRBD1 (5 bases). Germline values: CDR1 SQVTM, CDR2 ANQGSEA. V shed 7 bases and J shed 8 bases, with 8 bases lying between them. This CDR3 contains 9 residues.

J is TRBJ2-7 and V is TRBV7-2; possible D gene TRBD1, 6 bases. The CDR3 is 16 residues long. The V end was cut by 6 bases, the J end by 0 bases, with 18 bases between. Germline V gene data show CDR1 as SGHTA and CDR2 as FQGNSA. CDR3 nucleotides: TGTGCCAGCAGTACGATAGACAGGCCAGGCTCCTACGAGCAGTACTTC. It is translated as CASSTIDRPGSYEQYF.

CDR3 amino acids: CASCRQGGYEQYF. CDR3 in DNA: TGTGCCAGCTGTCGACAGGGGGGGTACGAGCAGTACTTC. J is TRBJ2-7 and V is TRBV6-1, with 9 bases fitting TRBD1. The germline V gene has CDR1 MNHNS and CDR2 SASEGT. Trimming cost V 8 bases and J 4 bases; bases outside gene matches: 6. The CDR3 sequence is 13 residues long.

The sample holds many counts of this clonotype. The chain couples TRBV6-5 to TRBJ1-6, with 7 nucleotides matching TRBD1. Germline loops: CDR1 MNHEY, CDR2 SVGAGI. The CDR3 contains 13 residues. J lost 7 bases, V lost 6 bases, and 3 bases had no gene match. CDR3 loop: CASSGTVNSPLHF. CDR3 DNA: TGTGCCAGCAGCGGGACAGTGAATTCACCCCTCCACTTT.

This clonotype turned up a few times. The genes are TRBV9 and TRBJ2-7; unclear D gene. Trimming took off 0 bases at V and 5 bases at J, with 15 bases between the two ends. Per the germline V gene, CDR1 is SGDLS and CDR2 is YYNGEE. This CDR3 spans 15 amino acids. CDR3 loop: CASSVGYPGWDEQYF. Written as DNA, the CDR3 is TGTGCCAGCAGCGTAGGGTACCCTGGGTGGGACGAGCAGTACTTC. Supplemented by reference TRBV9 and TRBJ2-7, the full variable domain reads DSGVTQTPKHLITATGQRVTLRCSPRSGDLSVYWYQQSLDQGLQFLIQYYNGEERAKGNILERFSAQQFPDLHSELNLSSLELGDSALYFCASSVGYPGWDEQYFGPGTRLTVT.

This chain joins TRBV24-1 and TRBJ2-1; D is unclear. This CDR3 spans 12 amino acids. Germline V lookup: CDR1 KGHDR, CDR2 SFDVKD. V was cut by 7 bases and J by 9 bases, with 12 bases left in between. In DNA, the CDR3 is TGTGCCACCAGAAGCTCCTACCGTGAGCAGTTCTTC. It is translated as CATRSSYREQFF.

The rearrangement links TRBV20-1 to TRBJ2-3; a possible D gene is TRBD2 (6 bases). CDR1 and CDR2 (germline): DFQATT, SNEGSKA (reference sequence). This CDR3 spans 14 amino acids. Trimming took 0 bases from V and 1 from J, leaving 8 bases between them. This CDR3 is CSAREPSGTDTQYF. CDR3 nucleotides: TGCAGTGCTAGAGAGCCTAGCGGCACAGATACGCAGTATTTT.

CDR3 region: CASSFVGQGRGYTF. The CDR3 DNA sequence: TGTGCCAGCAGTTTTGTGGGACAGGGTCGAGGCTACACCTTC. The chain is built from TRBV2 and TRBJ1-2, with 9 bases lining up with TRBD1. This CDR3 comprises 14 residues. From germline, CDR1 is SNHLY and CDR2 FYNNEI. The V segment lost 5 bases and the J segment 8 bases; nucleotides outside the gene matches: 9.

This rearrangement joins TRBV20-1 to TRBJ2-7; D might be TRBD1 (5 bases). Germline loops: CDR1 DFQATT, CDR2 SNEGSKA (reference sequence). Trimming left V 6 bases short and J 6 bases short, with 24 bases between. The CDR3 sequence is 15 residues long. The CDR3 reads CSASSQGVLPGEQYF. For the CDR3, the DNA is TGCAGTGCCAGCAGCCAAGGGGTGCTCCCGGGCGAGCAGTACTTC.

This clonotype was detected many times. V and J are TRBV20-1 and TRBJ1-1, with a weak D call TRBD1 (5 bases). The ends were cut back, 5 bases at V and 3 bases at J, with 22 bases in the middle. This CDR3 has 16 amino acids. Germline V gene data show CDR1 as DFQATT and CDR2 as SNEGSKA (reference sequence). Written as DNA, the CDR3 is TGCAGTGCTGGAGGGGCGGGGGGAATCAAGTACACTGAAGCTTTCTTT. Protein: CSAGGAGGIKYTEAFF.

The chain joins TRBV2 to TRBJ2-7; perhaps TRBD1 as D (6 bases). V was clipped by 5 bases and J by 3 bases, with 14 bases between them. The CDR3 contains 14 residues. The germline V gene has CDR1 SNHLY and CDR2 FYNNEI. CDR3 residues: CASSLGQLSYEQYF. In DNA form, the CDR3 reads TGTGCCAGCAGTCTTGGACAGCTAAGCTACGAGCAGTACTTC.

This clonotype was observed many times. This rearrangement joins TRBV20-1 to TRBJ1-4; D is possibly TRBD1 (5 bases). Deletions cut 6 bases from V and 6 bases from J, with 14 bases between. The germline V gene has CDR1 DFQATT and CDR2 SNEGSKA (reference sequence). CDR3 length equals 13 residues. The CDR3 loop is CSAPGGSHEKLFF. Written as DNA, the CDR3 is TGCAGTGCCCCCGGGGGGAGTCATGAAAAACTGTTTTTT.

This clonotype was detected many times. The chain recombines TRBV29-1 with TRBJ2-3, with D tentatively TRBD2 (6 bases). V was cut by 3 bases and J by 4 bases, with 8 bases left in between. Germline values: CDR1 SQVTM, CDR2 ANQGSEA. The CDR3 loop spans 12 amino acids. DNA for the CDR3: TGCAGCGTTGAGGAGGGCCCAGATACGCAGTATTTT. Protein product: CSVEEGPDTQYF.

The chain combines TRBV15 with TRBJ1-2; 7 nucleotides line up with TRBD1. The germline V gene encodes CDR1 LNHNV and CDR2 YYDKDF (reference sequence). The length of the CDR3 is 16 residues. V shed 0 bases and J 0 bases; nucleotides not matched to a gene: 4. CDR3 loop: CATSRDRGGTNYGYTF. The DNA of the CDR3 is TGTGCCACCAGCAGAGACAGGGGGGGGACTAACTATGGCTACACCTTC.

The CDR3 is CASSVATGRDGYTF. The CDR3 DNA follows: TGTGCCAGCAGCGTAGCTACAGGGAGGGACGGCTACACCTTC. The rearrangement joins TRBV9 to TRBJ1-2; tentatively, D is TRBD1 (6 bases). The CDR3 has 14 amino acids. CDR1 SGDLS and CDR2 YYNGEE come from the germline V gene. Trimming stripped 0 bases from V and 8 bases from J, with 14 bases between.

This clonotype was seen only a few times. The chain uses TRBV7-2 and TRBJ2-7; tentatively, D is TRBD2 (6 bases). Germline CDR1 SGHTA, CDR2 FQGNSA. CDR3 length: 14 amino acids. Trimming shortened V by 10 bases and J by 0 bases, and 16 bases separated the two germline ends. The CDR3 protein is CATPTADYSYEQYF. In DNA, the CDR3 is TGTGCCACTCCTACCGCGGACTACTCCTACGAGCAGTACTTC.

A note on this clonotype: Relative to the germline gene, one junction end is altered; a read error may explain this. V is TRBV3-1 and J is TRBJ2-6; 14 nucleotides match TRBD2. Per the germline V gene, CDR1 is LGHDT and CDR2 is YNNKEL (reference sequence). This CDR3 spans 11 amino acids. CDR3 residues: CASSRGTSGSF. CDR3 nucleotide sequence: TGTGCCAGCAGCCGCGGGACTAGCGGGAGTTTC.

This sequence joins TRBV18 and TRBJ2-2; unclear D gene. Germline V gives CDR1 KGHSH, CDR2 LQKENI. The CDR3 loop spans 15 amino acids. Trimming removed 3 bases at V and 6 bases at J, with 14 bases between. Written as DNA, the CDR3 is TGTGCCAGCTCACCGAGAACCGTAGGGTCCGGGGAGCTGTTTTTT. This sequence encodes CASSPRTVGSGELFF. Supplemented by reference TRBV18 and TRBJ2-2, the full variable domain reads NAGVMQNPRHLVRRRGQEARLRCSPMKGHSHVYWYRQLPEEGLKFMVYLQKENIIDESGMPKERFSAEFPKEGPSILRIQQVVRGDSAAYFCASSPRTVGSGELFFGEGSRLTVL.

The chain uses TRBV10-3 and TRBJ2-3; the D is unclear. This CDR3 is 13 amino acids long. V lost 3 bases, J lost 4 bases, and 8 bases lay in between. Germline V gives CDR1 ENHRY, CDR2 SYGVKD. As DNA, the CDR3 is TGTGCCATCAGTGACCGGGTGGCAGATACGCAGTATTTT. Translating it yields CAISDRVADTQYF.

This clonotype was seen ten or more times. This sequence joins TRBV18 and TRBJ1-4, with TRBD1 identical over 7 bases. Germline V CDR1 and CDR2: KGHSH, LQKENI. Trimming removed 4 bases from V and 5 bases from J; junction bases left unmatched: 10. The CDR3 has 16 residues. For the CDR3, the DNA is TGTGCCAGCTCACTGGACAGGCCCATGGGGAATGAAAAACTGTTTTTT. Its translation is CASSLDRPMGNEKLFF.